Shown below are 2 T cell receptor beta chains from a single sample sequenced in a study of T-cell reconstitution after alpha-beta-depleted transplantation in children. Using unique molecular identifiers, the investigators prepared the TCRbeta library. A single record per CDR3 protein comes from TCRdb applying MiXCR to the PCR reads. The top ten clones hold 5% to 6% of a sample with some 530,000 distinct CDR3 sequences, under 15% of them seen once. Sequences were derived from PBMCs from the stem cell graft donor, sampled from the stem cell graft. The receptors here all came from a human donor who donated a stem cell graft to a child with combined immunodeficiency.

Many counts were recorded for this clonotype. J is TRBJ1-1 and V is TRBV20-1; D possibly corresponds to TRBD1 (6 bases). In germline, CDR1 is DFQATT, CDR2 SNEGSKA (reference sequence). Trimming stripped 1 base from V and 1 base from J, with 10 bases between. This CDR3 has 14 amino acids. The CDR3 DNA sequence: TGCAGTGCTAGAGCGGGCAGGGGGAACACTGAAGCTTTCTTT. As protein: CSARAGRGNTEAFF.

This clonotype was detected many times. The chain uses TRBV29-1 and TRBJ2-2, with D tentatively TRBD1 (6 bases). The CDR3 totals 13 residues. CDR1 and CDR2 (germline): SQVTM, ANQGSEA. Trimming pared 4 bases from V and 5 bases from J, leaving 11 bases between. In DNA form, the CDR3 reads TGCAGCGTTGCTGGTCAGGGGACCGGGGAGCTGTTTTTT. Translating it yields CSVAGQGTGELFF.